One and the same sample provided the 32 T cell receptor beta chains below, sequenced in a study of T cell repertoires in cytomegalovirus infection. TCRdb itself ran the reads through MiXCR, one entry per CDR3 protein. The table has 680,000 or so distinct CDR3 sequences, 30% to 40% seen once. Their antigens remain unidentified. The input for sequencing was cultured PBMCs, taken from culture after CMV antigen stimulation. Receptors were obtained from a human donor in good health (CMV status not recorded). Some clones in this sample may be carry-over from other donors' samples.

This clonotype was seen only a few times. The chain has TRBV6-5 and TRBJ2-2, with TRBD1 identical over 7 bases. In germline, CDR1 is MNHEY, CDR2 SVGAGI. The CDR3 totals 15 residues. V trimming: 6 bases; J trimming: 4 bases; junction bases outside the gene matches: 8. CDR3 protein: CASRKQGRVTGELFF. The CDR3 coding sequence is TGTGCCAGCAGGAAACAGGGGAGAGTCACCGGGGAGCTGTTTTTT.

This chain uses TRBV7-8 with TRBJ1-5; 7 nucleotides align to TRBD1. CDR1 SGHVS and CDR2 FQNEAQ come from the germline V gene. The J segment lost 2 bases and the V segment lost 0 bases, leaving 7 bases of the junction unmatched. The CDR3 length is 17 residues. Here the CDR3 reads CASSLALTGLGNQPQHF. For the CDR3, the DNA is TGTGCCAGCAGCTTAGCCCTGACAGGGTTGGGCAATCAGCCCCAGCATTTT.

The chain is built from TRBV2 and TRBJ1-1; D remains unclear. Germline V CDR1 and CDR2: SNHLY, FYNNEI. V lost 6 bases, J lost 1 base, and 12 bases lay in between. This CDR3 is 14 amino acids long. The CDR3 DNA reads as TGTGCCAGCAGAACGGGTAGAAAGAACACTGAAGCTTTCTTT. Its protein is CASRTGRKNTEAFF.

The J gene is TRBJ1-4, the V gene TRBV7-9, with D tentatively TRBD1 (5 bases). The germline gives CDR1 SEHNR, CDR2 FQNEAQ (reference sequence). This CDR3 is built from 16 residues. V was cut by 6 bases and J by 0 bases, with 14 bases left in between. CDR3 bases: TGTGCCAGCAGTTACAAAAGACAGCCAACTAATGAAAAACTGTTTTTT. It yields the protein CASSYKRQPTNEKLFF.

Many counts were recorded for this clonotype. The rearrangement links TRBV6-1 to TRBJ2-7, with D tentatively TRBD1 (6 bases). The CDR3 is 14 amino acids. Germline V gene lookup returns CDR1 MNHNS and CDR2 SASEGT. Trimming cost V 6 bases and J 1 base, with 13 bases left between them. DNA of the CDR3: TGTGCCAGCAGCCCCACAGGGTATTCCTACGAGCAGTACTTC. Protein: CASSPTGYSYEQYF.

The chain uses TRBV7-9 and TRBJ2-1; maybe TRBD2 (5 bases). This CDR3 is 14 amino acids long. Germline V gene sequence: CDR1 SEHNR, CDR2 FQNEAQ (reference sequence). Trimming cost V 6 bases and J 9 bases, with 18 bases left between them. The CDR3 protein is CASRPEGITGEQFF. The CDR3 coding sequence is TGTGCCAGCAGACCCGAGGGTATTACGGGTGAGCAGTTCTTC. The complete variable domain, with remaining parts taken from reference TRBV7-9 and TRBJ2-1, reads DTGVSQNPRHKITKRGQNVTFRCDPISEHNRLYWYRQTLGQGPEFLTYFQNEAQLEKSRLLSDRFSAERPKGSFSTLEIQRTEQGDSAMYLCASRPEGITGEQFFGPGTRLTVL.

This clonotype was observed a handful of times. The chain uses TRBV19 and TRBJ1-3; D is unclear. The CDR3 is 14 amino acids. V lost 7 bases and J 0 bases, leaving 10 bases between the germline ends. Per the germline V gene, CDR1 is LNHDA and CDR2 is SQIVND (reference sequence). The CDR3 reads CASKIGGSGNTIYF. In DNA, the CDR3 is TGTGCCAGTAAGATCGGAGGCTCTGGAAACACCATATATTTT.

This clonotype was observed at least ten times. The CDR3 sequence is CASSGGEQFF. The CDR3 DNA sequence: TGTGCCAGCAGTGGTGGTGAGCAGTTCTTC. This chain joins TRBV2 and TRBJ2-1; D is uncertain. The CDR3 is 10 amino acids. CDR1 SNHLY and CDR2 FYNNEI come from the germline V gene. Trimming removed 4 bases at V and 9 bases at J, with 4 bases between.

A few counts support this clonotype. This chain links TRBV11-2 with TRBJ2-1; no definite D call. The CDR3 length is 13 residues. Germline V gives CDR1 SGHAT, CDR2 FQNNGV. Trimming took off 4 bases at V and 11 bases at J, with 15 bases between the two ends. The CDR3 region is CASSSLRTKKQFF. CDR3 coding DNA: TGTGCCAGCAGCTCCCTCAGAACCAAAAAGCAGTTCTTC.

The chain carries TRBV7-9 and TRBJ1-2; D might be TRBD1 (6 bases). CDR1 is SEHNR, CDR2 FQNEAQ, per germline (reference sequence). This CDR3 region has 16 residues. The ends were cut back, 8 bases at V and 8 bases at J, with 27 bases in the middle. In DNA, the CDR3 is TGTGCCAGCGGATCATGGGCAGGGGTATATCGATACGGCTACACCTTC. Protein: CASGSWAGVYRYGYTF.

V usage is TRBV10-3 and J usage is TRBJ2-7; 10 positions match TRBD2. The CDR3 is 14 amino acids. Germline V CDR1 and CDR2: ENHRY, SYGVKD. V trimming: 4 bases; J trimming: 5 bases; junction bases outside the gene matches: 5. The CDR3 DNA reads TGTGCCATCAGTGGGTTAGCGGGAGGACACGAGCAGTACTTC. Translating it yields CAISGLAGGHEQYF.

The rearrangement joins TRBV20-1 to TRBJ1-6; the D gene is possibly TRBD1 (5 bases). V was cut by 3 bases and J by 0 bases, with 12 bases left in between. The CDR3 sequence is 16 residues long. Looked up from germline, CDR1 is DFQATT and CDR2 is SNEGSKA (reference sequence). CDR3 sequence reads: CSASGTDFSYNSPLHF. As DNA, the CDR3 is TGCAGTGCTAGCGGGACGGACTTCTCCTATAATTCACCCCTCCACTTT.

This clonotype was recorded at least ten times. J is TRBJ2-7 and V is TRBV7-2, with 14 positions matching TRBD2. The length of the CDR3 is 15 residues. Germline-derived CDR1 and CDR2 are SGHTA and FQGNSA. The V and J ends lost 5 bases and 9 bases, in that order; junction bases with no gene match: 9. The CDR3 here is CASSISGTSGSRQYF. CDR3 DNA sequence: TGTGCCAGCAGCATCTCCGGGACTAGCGGGAGCCGGCAGTACTTC.

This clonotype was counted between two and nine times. The CDR3 spells CASSLRMTGRGSPLHF. The CDR3 DNA follows: TGTGCCAGCAGCTTACGTATGACAGGGCGCGGTTCACCCCTCCACTTT. The chain employs TRBV7-2 and TRBJ1-6, with TRBD1 identical over 7 bases. Trimming at V came to 2 bases and at J to 9 bases, leaving 10 bases not matched to a gene. Germline V gives CDR1 SGHTA, CDR2 FQGNSA. This CDR3 has 16 amino acids.

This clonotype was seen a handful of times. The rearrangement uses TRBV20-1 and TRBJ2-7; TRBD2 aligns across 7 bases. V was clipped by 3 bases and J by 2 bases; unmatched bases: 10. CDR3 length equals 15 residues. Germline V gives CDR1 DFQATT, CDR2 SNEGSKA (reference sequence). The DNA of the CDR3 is TGCAGTGCTAGGTCGGCTGGGACTACAACCTACGAGCAGTACTTC. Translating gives CSARSAGTTTYEQYF.

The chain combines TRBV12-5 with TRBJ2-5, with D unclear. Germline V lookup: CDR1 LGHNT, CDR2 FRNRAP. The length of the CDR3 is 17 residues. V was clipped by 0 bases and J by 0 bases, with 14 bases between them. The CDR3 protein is CASGLVRLRPYQETQYF. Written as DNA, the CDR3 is TGTGCTAGTGGTTTGGTACGTCTTAGACCGTACCAAGAGACCCAGTACTTC.

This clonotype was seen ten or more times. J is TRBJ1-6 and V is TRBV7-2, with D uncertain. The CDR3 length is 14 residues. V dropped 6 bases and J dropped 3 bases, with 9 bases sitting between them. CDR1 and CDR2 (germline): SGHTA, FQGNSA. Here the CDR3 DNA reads TGTGCCAGCAGGGACGGATACTATAATTCACCCCTCCACTTT. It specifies CASRDGYYNSPLHF. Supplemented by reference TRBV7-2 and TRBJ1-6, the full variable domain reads GAGVSQSPSNKVTEKGKDVELRCDPISGHTALYWYRQSLGQGLEFLIYFQGNSAPDKSGLPSDRFSAERTGGSVSTLTIQRTQQEDSAVYLCASRDGYYNSPLHFGNGTRLTVT.

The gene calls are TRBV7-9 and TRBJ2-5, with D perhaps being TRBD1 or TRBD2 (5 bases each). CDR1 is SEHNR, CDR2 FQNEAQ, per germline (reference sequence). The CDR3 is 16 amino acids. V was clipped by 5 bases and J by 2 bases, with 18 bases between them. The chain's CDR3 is CASSPPGGEGQETQYF. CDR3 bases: TGTGCCAGCAGCCCGCCTGGGGGAGAAGGACAAGAGACCCAGTACTTC.

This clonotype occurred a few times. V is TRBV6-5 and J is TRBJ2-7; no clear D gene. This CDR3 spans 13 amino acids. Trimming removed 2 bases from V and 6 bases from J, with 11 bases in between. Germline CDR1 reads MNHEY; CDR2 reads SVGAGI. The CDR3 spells CASSYRARAEQYF. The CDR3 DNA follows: TGTGCCAGCAGTTACAGGGCCCGGGCCGAGCAGTACTTC.

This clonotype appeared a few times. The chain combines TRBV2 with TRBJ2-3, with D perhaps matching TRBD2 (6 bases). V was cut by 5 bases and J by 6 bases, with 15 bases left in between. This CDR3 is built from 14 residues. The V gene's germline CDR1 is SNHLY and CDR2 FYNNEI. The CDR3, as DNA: TGTGCCAGCAGTCTTAGCGGACCACAGGATACGCAGTATTTT. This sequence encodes CASSLSGPQDTQYF.

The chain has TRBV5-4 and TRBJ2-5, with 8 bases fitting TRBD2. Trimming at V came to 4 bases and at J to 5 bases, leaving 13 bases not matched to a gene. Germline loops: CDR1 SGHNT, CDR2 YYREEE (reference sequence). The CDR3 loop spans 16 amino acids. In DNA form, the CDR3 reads TGTGCCAGCAGCCCAAGCGGGAGAAGTAAGGGTGAGACCCAGTACTTC. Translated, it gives CASSPSGRSKGETQYF.

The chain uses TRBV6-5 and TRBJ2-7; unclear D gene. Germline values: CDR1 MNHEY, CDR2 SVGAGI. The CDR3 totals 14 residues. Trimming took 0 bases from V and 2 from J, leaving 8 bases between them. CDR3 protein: CASSYSAGPYEQYF. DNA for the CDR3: TGTGCCAGCAGTTACTCTGCAGGTCCCTACGAGCAGTACTTC.

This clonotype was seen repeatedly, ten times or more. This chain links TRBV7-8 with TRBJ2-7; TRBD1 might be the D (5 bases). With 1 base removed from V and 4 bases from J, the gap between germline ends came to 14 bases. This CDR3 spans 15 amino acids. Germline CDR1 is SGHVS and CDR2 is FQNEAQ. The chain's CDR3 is CASSLEGSTYYEQYF. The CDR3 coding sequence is TGTGCCAGCAGCTTAGAGGGGTCAACTTATTACGAGCAGTACTTC. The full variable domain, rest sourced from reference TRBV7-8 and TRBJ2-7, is GAGVSQSPRYKVAKRGQDVALRCDPISGHVSLFWYQQALGQGPEFLTYFQNEAQLDKSGLPSDRFFAERPEGSVSTLKIQRTQQEDSAVYLCASSLEGSTYYEQYFGPGTRLTVT.

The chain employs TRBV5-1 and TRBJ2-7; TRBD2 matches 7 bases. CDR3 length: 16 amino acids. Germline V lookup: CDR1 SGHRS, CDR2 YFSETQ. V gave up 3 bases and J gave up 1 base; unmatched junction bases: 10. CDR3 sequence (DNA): TGCGCCAGCAGCTCCACTGGGGGGAGGGGATCCTACGAGCAGTACTTC. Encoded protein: CASSSTGGRGSYEQYF.

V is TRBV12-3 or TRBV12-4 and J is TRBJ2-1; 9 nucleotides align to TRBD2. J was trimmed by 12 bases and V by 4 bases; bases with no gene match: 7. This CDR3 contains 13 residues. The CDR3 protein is CASSSLAGATQFF. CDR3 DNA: TGTGCCAGCAGTTCGTTAGCGGGGGCGACGCAGTTCTTC.

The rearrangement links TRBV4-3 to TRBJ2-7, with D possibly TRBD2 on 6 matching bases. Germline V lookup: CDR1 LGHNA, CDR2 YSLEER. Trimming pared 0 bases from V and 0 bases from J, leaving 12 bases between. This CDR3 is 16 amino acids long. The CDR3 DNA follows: TGCGCCAGCAGCCAAGACCTGGGGGGAAGCTCCTACGAGCAGTACTTC. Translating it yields CASSQDLGGSSYEQYF.

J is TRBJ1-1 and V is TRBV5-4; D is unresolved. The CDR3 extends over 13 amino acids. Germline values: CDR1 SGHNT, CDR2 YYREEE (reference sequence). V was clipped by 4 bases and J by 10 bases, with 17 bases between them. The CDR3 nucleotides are TGTGCCAGCAGCCCCGTCCCAGTCGGGTTAGCTTTCTTT. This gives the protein CASSPVPVGLAFF.

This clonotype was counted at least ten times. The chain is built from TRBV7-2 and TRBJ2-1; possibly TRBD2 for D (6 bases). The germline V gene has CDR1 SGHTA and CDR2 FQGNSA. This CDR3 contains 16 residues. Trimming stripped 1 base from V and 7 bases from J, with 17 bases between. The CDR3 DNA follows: TGTGCCAGCAGCTTAGTTTGGCTAGCGTCGGGTAATGAGCAGTTCTTC. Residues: CASSLVWLASGNEQFF.

This CDR3 reads CASIDAAGNTIYF. The DNA for the CDR3 is TGTGCCAGCATCGACGCTGCTGGAAACACCATATATTTT. The chain uses TRBV6-5 and TRBJ1-3, with no clear D. V was clipped by 7 bases and J by 2 bases, with 9 bases between them. CDR3 length: 13 amino acids. Germline CDR1 reads MNHEY; CDR2 reads SVGAGI.

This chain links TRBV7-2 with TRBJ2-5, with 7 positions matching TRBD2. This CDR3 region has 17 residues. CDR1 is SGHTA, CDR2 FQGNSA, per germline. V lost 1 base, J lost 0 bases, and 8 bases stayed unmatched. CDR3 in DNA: TGTGCCAGCAGCTTAGGGTCAGCGGGACGGTACCAAGAGACCCAGTACTTC. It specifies CASSLGSAGRYQETQYF.

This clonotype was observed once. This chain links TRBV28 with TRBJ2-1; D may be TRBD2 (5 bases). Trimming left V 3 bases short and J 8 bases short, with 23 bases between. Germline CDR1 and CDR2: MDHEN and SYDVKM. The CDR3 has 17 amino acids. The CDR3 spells CASSFVVWWRGYDEQFF. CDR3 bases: TGTGCCAGCAGTTTCGTGGTCTGGTGGCGAGGGTACGATGAGCAGTTCTTC. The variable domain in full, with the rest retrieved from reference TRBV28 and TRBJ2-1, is DVKVTQSSRYLVKRTGEKVFLECVQDMDHENMFWYRQDPGLGLRLIYFSYDVKMKEKGDIPEGYSVSREKKERFSLILESASTNQTSMYLCASSFVVWWRGYDEQFFGPGTRLTVL.

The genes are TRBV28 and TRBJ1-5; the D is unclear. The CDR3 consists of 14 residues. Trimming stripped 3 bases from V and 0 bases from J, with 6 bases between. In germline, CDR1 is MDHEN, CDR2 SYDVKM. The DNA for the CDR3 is TGTGCCAGCAGTTTTCCGTTTAGCAATCAGCCCCAGCATTTT. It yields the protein CASSFPFSNQPQHF.